This T cell receptor beta chain is from a study of shared clonotypes between healthy human individuals. For this clone: The antigen is undetermined.

The ends were cut back, 5 bases at V and 5 bases at J, with 15 bases in the middle. The CDR3 length is 15 residues. Germline V gene lookup returns CDR1 MNHEY and CDR2 SMNVEV (reference sequence). Sequenced by immunoSEQ multiplex PCR; TCRdb stores in-frame clones only, minus some. The sample holds some 2 million clones; roughly 96% are singletons and the top ten take 0.1% to 0.15%. General study findings and limits: Rarefaction curves obtained for sorted subsets showed sequencing incomplete despite large depth.

The sequenced sample consisted of naive CD4+ T cells sorted from blood. Specified subset: CD45RA+ positively selected. The clonotype originates from a man between 18 and 29 years old in good health. The chain uses TRBV27 and TRBJ1-4; D might be TRBD1 (5 bases). The CDR3 nucleotides are TGTGCCAGCAGTCCTCCGGGACGGGCAAATGAAAAACTGTTTTTT. It yields the protein CASSPPGRANEKLFF.